This T cell receptor (beta chain) derives from a study of blood T cells in healthy people across ages. The second PCR ran roughly 6 to 11 cycles with a sample-barcoded 5' primer and J-beta primers. TCRdb fed the 5' RACE reads into MiXCR, producing one record per CDR3 protein. The sample yields about 1 million distinct CDR3 sequences, around 45% seen once. This clonotype was seen repeatedly, ten times or more. Germline V gene lookup returns CDR1 KGHSH and CDR2 LQKENI. CDR3 size: 13 residues. The V gene end was trimmed by 8 bases and the J gene end by 5 bases; junction bases not matched to a gene: 8. In terms of origin and age, donors were healthy Caucasian individuals from Russia aged roughly 6 to 95. Total RNA extracted from each sample amounted to at least 6 micrograms.

The sequence was collected from an older woman in good health. The chain joins TRBV18 to TRBJ2-5; 7 bases fit TRBD2. The sample consisted of blood. The CDR3 DNA is TGTGCCAGCAGTCCTCCGGGGGGTGAGACCCAGTACTTC. This sequence encodes CASSPPGGETQYF.